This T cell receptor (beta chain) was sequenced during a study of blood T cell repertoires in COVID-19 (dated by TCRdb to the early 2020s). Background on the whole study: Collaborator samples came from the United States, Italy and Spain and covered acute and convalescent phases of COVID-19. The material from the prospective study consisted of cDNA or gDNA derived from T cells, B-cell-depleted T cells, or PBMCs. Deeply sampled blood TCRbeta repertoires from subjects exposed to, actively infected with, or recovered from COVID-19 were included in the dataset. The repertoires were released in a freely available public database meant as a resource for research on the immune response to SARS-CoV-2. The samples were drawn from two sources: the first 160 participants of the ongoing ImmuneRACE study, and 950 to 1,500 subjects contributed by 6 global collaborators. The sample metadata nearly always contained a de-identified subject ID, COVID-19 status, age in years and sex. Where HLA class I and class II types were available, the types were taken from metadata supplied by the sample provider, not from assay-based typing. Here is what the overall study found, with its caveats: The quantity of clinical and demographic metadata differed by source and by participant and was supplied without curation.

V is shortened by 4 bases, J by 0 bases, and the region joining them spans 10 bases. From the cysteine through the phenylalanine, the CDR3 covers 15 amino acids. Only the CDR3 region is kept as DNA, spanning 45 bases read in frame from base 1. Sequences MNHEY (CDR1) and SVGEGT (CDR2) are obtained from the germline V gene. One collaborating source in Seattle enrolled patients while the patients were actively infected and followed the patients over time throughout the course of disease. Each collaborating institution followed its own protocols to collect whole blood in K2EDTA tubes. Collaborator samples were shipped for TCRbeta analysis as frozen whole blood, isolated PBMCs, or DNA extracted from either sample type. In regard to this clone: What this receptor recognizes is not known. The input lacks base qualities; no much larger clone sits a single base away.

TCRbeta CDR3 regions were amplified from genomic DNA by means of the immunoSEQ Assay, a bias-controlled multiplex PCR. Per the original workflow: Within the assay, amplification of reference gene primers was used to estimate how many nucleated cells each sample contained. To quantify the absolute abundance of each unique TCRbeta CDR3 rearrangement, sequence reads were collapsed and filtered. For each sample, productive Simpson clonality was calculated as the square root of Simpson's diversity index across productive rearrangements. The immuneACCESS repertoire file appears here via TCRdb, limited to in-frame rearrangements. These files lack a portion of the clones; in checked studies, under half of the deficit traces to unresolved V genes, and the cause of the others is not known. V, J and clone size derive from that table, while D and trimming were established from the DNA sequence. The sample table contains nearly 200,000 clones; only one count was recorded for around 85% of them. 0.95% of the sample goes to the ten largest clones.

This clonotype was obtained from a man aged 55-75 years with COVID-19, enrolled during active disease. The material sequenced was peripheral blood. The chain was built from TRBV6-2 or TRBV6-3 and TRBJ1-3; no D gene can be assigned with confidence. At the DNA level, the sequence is TGTGCCAGCAGTTCCCCTCTAATCTCTGGAAACACCATATATTTT. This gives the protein CASSSPLISGNTIYF.